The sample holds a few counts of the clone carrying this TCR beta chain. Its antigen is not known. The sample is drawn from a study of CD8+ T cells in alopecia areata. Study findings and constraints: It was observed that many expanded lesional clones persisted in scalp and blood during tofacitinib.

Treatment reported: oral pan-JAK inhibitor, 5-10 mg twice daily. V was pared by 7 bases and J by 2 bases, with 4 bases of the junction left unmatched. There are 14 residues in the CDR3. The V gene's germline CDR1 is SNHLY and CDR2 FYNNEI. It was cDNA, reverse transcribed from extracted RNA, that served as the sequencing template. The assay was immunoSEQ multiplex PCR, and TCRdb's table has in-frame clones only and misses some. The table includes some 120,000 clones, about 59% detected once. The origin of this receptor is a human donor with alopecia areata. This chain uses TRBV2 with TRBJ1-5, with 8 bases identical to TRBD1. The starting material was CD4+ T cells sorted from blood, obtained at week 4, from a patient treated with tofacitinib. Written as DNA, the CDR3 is TGTGCCAGCACCACAGGGGGAGGCAATCAGCCCCAGCATTTT. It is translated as CASTTGGGNQPQHF.